A selection of T cell receptor beta chains follows, all from one sample in a study of T cells in Graves' hyperthyroidism and ophthalmopathy. TCRdb re-analysed the multiplex PCR reads in MiXCR, keeping a single row per CDR3 protein. Of 250,000 to 400,000 distinct CDR3 sequences listed, approximately 14% are singletons. Input material: blood. These receptors were taken from a woman in her thirties or forties with Graves' ophthalmopathy. CDR3s include the opening cysteine and the closing phenylalanine or tryptophan. The D gene is left open where the match is weak. Size is omitted from some rows. Given values are once, few, many or a class for expanded clones.

v_gene	j_gene	d_gene	len	abundance	CDR3nt	CDR3aa
TRBV3-1	TRBJ1-6	-	14	many	TGTGCCAGCAGCCAAGTGCGGGACAATTCACCCCTCCACTTT	CASSQVRDNSPLHF
TRBV6-2/TRBV6-3	TRBJ1-3	-	15	-	TGTGCCACCAGCCGGGAGGCCTACTCTGGAAACACCATATATTTT	CATSREAYSGNTIYF
TRBV6-1	TRBJ2-7	TRBD2	15	many	TGTGCCAGCAGTGAAGTAGGGACTAGCGGATACGAGCAGTACTTC	CASSEVGTSGYEQYF
TRBV7-6	TRBJ2-5	-	13	many	TGTGCCAGCAGCTTTACAGTGCGGGAGACCCAGTACTTC	CASSFTVRETQYF
TRBV5-4	TRBJ1-6	-	15	-	TGTGCCAGCAGCCCCGGGACAAAGGCCGATTCACCCCTCCACTTT	CASSPGTKADSPLHF
TRBV14	TRBJ1-4	TRBD1	13	few	TGTGCCACCTCCAGGGGGGGTAATGAAAAACTGTTTTTT	CATSRGGNEKLFF
TRBV7-8	TRBJ2-1	-	18	-	TGTGCCAGCAGCGCAGAGGGGGGTGCGGCTCTCTCCTACAATGAGCAGTTCTTC	CASSAEGGAALSYNEQFF
TRBV18	TRBJ1-6	TRBD1	15	-	TGTGCCAGCTCACCCGAGACAGGGGGTCGGGCACCCCTCCACTTT	CASSPETGGRAPLHF
TRBV19	TRBJ2-3	TRBD2	15	-	TGTGCCTTAGCAGTAGAGACTAGCGAGGCAGATACGCAGTATTTT	CALAVETSEADTQYF
TRBV12-3/TRBV12-4	TRBJ2-6	TRBD2	16	few	TGTGCCAGCAGTTTGTGGGGGGGGACTGGGGCCAACGTCCTGACTTTC	CASSLWGGTGANVLTF
TRBV5-1	TRBJ2-3	TRBD1	15	many	TGCGCCAGCGGACAGACAGGGCTTAGCACAGATACGCAGTATTTT	CASGQTGLSTDTQYF